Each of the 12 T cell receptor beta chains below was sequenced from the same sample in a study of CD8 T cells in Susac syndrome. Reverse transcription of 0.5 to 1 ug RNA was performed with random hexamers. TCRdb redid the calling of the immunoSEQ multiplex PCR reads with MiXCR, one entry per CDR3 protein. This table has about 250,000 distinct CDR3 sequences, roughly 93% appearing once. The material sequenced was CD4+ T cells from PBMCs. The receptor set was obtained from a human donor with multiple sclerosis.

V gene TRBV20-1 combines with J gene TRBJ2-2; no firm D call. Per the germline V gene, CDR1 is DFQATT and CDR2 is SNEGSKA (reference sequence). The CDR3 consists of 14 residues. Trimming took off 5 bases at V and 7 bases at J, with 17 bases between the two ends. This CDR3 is CSAGVGGWGGELFF. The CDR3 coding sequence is TGCAGTGCTGGAGTAGGCGGATGGGGCGGGGAGCTGTTTTTT.

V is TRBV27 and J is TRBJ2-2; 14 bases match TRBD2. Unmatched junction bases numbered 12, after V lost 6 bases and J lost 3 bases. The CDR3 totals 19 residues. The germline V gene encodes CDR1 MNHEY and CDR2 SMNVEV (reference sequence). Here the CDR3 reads CASRALGTSGSSDTGELFF. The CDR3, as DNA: TGTGCCAGCAGGGCACTCGGGACTAGCGGGAGTAGCGACACCGGGGAGCTGTTTTTT.

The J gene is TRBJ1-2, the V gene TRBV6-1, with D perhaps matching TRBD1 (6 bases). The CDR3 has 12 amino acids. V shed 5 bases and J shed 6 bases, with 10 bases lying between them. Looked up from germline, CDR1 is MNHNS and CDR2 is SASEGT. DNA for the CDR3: TGTGCCAGCAGTTTTGCAGGGGATGGCTACACCTTC. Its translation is CASSFAGDGYTF.

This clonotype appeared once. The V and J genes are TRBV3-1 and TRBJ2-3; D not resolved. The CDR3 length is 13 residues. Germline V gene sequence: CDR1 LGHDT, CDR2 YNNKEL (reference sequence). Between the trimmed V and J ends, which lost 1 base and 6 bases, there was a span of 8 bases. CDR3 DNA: TGTGCCAGCAGCCAAGCAGTCCCGGATACGCAGTATTTT. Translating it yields CASSQAVPDTQYF.

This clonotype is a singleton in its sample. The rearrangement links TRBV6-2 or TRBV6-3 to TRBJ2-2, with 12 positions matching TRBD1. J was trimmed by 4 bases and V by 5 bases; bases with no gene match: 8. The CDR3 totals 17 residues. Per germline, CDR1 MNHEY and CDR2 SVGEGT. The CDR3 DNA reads TGTGCCAGCAGTCCCCAGGGACAGGGGGCGGGCACCGGGGAGCTGTTTTTT. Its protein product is CASSPQGQGAGTGELFF.

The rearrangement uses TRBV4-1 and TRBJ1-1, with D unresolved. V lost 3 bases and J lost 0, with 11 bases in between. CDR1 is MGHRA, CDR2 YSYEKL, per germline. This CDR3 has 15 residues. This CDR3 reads CASSHNRGLNTEAFF. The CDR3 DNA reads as TGCGCCAGCAGCCATAATCGGGGATTGAACACTGAAGCTTTCTTT.

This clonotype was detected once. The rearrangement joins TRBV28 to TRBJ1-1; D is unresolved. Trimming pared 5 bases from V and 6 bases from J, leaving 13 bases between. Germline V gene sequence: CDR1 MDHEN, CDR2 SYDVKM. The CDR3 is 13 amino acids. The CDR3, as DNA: TGTGCCAGCAGTCCCCCGGCTATCGCTGAAGCTTTCTTT. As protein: CASSPPAIAEAFF.

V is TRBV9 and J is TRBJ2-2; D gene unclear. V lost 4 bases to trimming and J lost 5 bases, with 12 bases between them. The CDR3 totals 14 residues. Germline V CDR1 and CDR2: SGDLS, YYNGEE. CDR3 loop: CASSLLVQTGELFF. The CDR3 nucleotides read TGTGCCAGCAGCTTACTTGTCCAGACCGGGGAGCTGTTTTTT.

DNA of the CDR3: TGTGCCAGCAGCAACTATGGTGGTGAGCAGTTCTTC. Translated, it gives CASSNYGGEQFF. V and J are TRBV3-1 and TRBJ2-1; no definite D call. The CDR3 extends over 12 amino acids. Per germline, CDR1 LGHDT and CDR2 YNNKEL (reference sequence). Trimming removed 5 bases from V and 9 bases from J, with 11 bases in between.

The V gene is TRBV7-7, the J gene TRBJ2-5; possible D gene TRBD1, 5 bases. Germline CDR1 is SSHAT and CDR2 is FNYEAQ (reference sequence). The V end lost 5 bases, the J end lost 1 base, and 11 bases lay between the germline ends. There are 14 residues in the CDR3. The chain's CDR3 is CASSRQGIQETQYF. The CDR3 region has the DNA TGTGCCAGCAGCCGTCAGGGTATCCAAGAGACCCAGTACTTC. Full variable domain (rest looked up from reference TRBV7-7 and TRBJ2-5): GAGVSQSPRYKVTKRGQDVTLRCDPISSHATLYWYQQALGQGPEFLTYFNYEAQPDKSGLPSDRFSAERPEGSISTLTIQRTEQRDSAMYRCASSRQGIQETQYFGPGTRLLVL.

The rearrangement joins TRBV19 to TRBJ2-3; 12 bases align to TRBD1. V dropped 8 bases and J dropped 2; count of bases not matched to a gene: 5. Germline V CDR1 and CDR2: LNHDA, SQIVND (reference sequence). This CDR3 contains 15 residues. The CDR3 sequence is CASSGTGGFTDTQYF. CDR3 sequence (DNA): TGTGCCAGTTCCGGGACAGGGGGCTTCACAGATACGCAGTATTTT.

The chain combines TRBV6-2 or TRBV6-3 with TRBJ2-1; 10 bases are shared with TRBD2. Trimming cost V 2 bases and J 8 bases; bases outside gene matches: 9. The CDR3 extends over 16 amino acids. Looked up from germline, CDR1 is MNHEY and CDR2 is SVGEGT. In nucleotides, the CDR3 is TGTGCCAGCAGTTACGGGGCAGCGGGAGGGATATATGAGCAGTTCTTC. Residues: CASSYGAAGGIYEQFF.